These 18 T cell receptor beta chains originate from one sample sequenced in a study of CD8 T cells in ankylosing spondylitis. TCRdb reanalysed the 5' RACE reads using MiXCR and keeps one entry per CDR3 protein. Of around 300,000 distinct CDR3 sequences in the sample, roughly 14% were seen once. Sequencing used blood, either unsorted or a sorted T cell fraction (not recorded which). These receptors were obtained from a male donor with ankylosing spondylitis or in good health (not recorded which).

This chain joins TRBV10-3 and TRBJ1-1; TRBD1 aligns across 8 bases. This CDR3 contains 16 residues. The J segment lost 1 base and the V segment lost 2 bases, leaving 6 bases of the junction unmatched. Germline V lookup: CDR1 ENHRY, CDR2 SYGVKD. The CDR3 nucleotides are TGTGCCATCAGTGAGAATCAGGGGGCAGGGAACACTGAAGCTTTCTTT. Protein: CAISENQGAGNTEAFF.

This chain joins TRBV30 and TRBJ1-5; D gene ambiguous. Germline V gene sequence: CDR1 GTSNPN, CDR2 SVGIG (reference sequence). Trimming left V 7 bases short and J 3 bases short, with 13 bases between. The CDR3 has 13 amino acids. This chain's CDR3 is CALKTEHNQPQHF. CDR3 coding DNA: TGTGCCTTGAAGACGGAGCACAATCAGCCCCAGCATTTT.

A few counts support this clonotype. This rearrangement joins TRBV27 to TRBJ2-2; D gene ambiguous. The CDR3 totals 15 residues. The germline V gene encodes CDR1 MNHEY and CDR2 SMNVEV (reference sequence). V dropped 6 bases and J dropped 3 bases, with 14 bases sitting between them. The CDR3 DNA reads as TGTGCCAGCAGCCGAACCCCCTGGGACACCGGGGAGCTGTTTTTT. This sequence encodes CASSRTPWDTGELFF.

The V call is TRBV3-1, the J call TRBJ2-3, with 10 bases matching TRBD2. This CDR3 has 16 amino acids. CDR1 and CDR2 (germline): LGHDT, YNNKEL (reference sequence). With 0 bases clipped from V and 8 bases from J, the junction kept 8 bases outside the gene matches. The DNA for the CDR3 is TGTGCCAGCAGCCAAGATGTTTCCAGCGGGGGGGGTACGCAGTATTTT. Encoded protein: CASSQDVSSGGGTQYF.

This clonotype appeared many times. J is TRBJ1-5 and V is TRBV7-9; 8 nucleotides align to TRBD1. Germline V gene data show CDR1 as SEHNR and CDR2 as FQNEAQ (reference sequence). After removal of 5 bases from V and 2 bases from J, the junction contained 5 bases not matched to a gene. The CDR3 runs 15 residues. CDR3 in amino acids: CASSAGQERNQPQHF. The DNA for the CDR3 is TGTGCCAGCAGCGCGGGACAGGAACGCAATCAGCCCCAGCATTTT.

The V call is TRBV19, the J call TRBJ2-1, with D maybe TRBD1 (5 bases). Looked up from germline, CDR1 is LNHDA and CDR2 is SQIVND (reference sequence). V was clipped by 5 bases and J by 3 bases, with 17 bases between them. This CDR3 region has 16 residues. CDR3 sequence (DNA): TGTGCCAGTAGTCCTCGTTGGGGCGAGTACTACAATGAGCAGTTCTTC. This translates into CASSPRWGEYYNEQFF. Combining the CDR3 with reference TRBV19 and TRBJ2-1 gives the whole variable domain DGGITQSPKYLFRKEGQNVTLSCEQNLNHDAMYWYRQDPGQGLRLIYYSQIVNDFQKGDIAEGYSVSREKKESFPLTVTSAQKNPTAFYLCASSPRWGEYYNEQFFGPGTRLTVL.

This chain joins TRBV25-1 and TRBJ2-7; D assignment may be TRBD1 or TRBD2 (5 bases each). Germline V gene sequence: CDR1 MGHDK, CDR2 SYGVNS. The CDR3 loop spans 14 amino acids. Trimming stripped 1 base from V and 2 bases from J, with 9 bases between. The CDR3 DNA is TGTGCCAGCAGTGAATCCCAGGGAGCCTACGAGCAGTACTTC. This translates into CASSESQGAYEQYF.

The rearrangement joins TRBV12-3 or TRBV12-4 to TRBJ2-2, with D unclear. V shed 2 bases and J shed 2 bases, with 12 bases lying between them. The CDR3 runs 16 residues. CDR3 bases: TGTGCCAGCAGTTTAAGAGGAAGGGTTAACACCGGGGAGCTGTTTTTT. Amino acids: CASSLRGRVNTGELFF.

This clonotype was observed at least ten times. V and J are TRBV12-5 and TRBJ2-1; no definite D call. V lost 5 bases and J lost 2, with 10 bases in between. The germline gives CDR1 LGHNT, CDR2 FRNRAP. This CDR3 has 14 residues. CDR3 in amino acids: CASGTANTYNEQFF. Here the CDR3 DNA reads TGTGCTAGTGGTACCGCTAATACCTACAATGAGCAGTTCTTC.

The table lists this clonotype with a few counts. The chain uses TRBV6-1 and TRBJ1-1; TRBD1 aligns across 9 bases. The CDR3 sequence is 16 residues long. J was trimmed by 1 base and V by 6 bases; bases with no gene match: 9. Germline V gene lookup returns CDR1 MNHNS and CDR2 SASEGT. Here the CDR3 reads CASSPGTGLGNTEAFF. The DNA of the CDR3 is TGTGCCAGCAGCCCCGGGACAGGGCTCGGGAACACTGAAGCTTTCTTT.

This clonotype has a count of ten or more. The chain is built from TRBV2 and TRBJ2-2; TRBD1 matches at 10 bases. Trimming took 7 bases from V and 3 from J; bases not matched to a gene: 2. There are 14 residues in the CDR3. Germline-derived CDR1 and CDR2 are SNHLY and FYNNEI. The CDR3 sequence: CASKGTGDTGELFF. CDR3 sequence (DNA): TGTGCCAGCAAAGGGACAGGGGACACCGGGGAGCTGTTTTTT.

The V call is TRBV3-1, the J call TRBJ1-6; D is undetermined. CDR3 length: 15 residues. Trimming took 2 bases from V and 5 from J, leaving 10 bases between them. CDR1 is LGHDT, CDR2 YNNKEL, per germline (reference sequence). The chain's CDR3 is CASSQREINNSPLHF. CDR3 DNA: TGTGCCAGCAGCCAAAGGGAGATTAATAATTCACCCCTCCACTTT.

This clonotype was counted at least ten times. The chain has TRBV5-1 and TRBJ1-1; TRBD1 matches at 7 bases. Germline trimming cut 0 bases from V and 12 bases from J; bases unmatched to any gene: 5. This CDR3 has 12 residues. Per the germline V gene, CDR1 is SGHRS and CDR2 is YFSETQ. In DNA, the CDR3 is TGCGCCAGCAGCTTGGAGACAGGGCCGACTTTCTTT. This translates into CASSLETGPTFF.

This clonotype was recorded at least ten times. The J gene is TRBJ1-1, the V gene TRBV27; D is undetermined. Germline V gives CDR1 MNHEY, CDR2 SMNVEV (reference sequence). The CDR3 extends over 14 amino acids. Trimming stripped 0 bases from V and 11 bases from J, with 16 bases between. Here the CDR3 DNA reads TGTGCCAGCAGTTTATCAGTCGGCGGGCGGCGGGCTTTCTTT. Translated, it gives CASSLSVGGRRAFF.

J is TRBJ2-7 and V is TRBV20-1; unclear D gene. Germline V gene sequence: CDR1 DFQATT, CDR2 SNEGSKA (reference sequence). The CDR3 covers 10 residues. The V gene lost 1 base and the J gene lost 11 bases, with 9 bases spanning the gap. The CDR3 sequence is CSARGPREYF. In nucleotides, the CDR3 is TGCAGTGCTAGAGGACCCCGGGAGTACTTC.

This clonotype was observed a handful of times. V usage is TRBV12-3 or TRBV12-4 and J usage is TRBJ2-2; 9 bases agree with TRBD2. The CDR3 consists of 15 residues. The J segment lost 2 bases and the V segment lost 5 bases, leaving 3 bases of the junction unmatched. CDR3 amino acids: CASSRAGGNTGELFF. CDR3 in DNA: TGTGCCAGCAGTCGAGCGGGGGGAAACACCGGGGAGCTGTTTTTT.

The chain has TRBV7-2 and TRBJ1-2, with 7 bases lining up with TRBD1. Looked up from germline, CDR1 is SGHTA and CDR2 is FQGNSA. V gave up 2 bases and J gave up 4 bases; unmatched junction bases: 7. CDR3 length: 15 amino acids. CDR3 in DNA: TGTGCCAGCAGCTTAAGGACAGGAGGCGTCTATGGCTACACCTTC. Translating it yields CASSLRTGGVYGYTF. The full variable domain, its missing parts supplied by reference TRBV7-2 and TRBJ1-2, is GAGVSQSPSNKVTEKGKDVELRCDPISGHTALYWYRQSLGQGLEFLIYFQGNSAPDKSGLPSDRFSAERTGGSVSTLTIQRTQQEDSAVYLCASSLRTGGVYGYTFGSGTRLTVV.

This clonotype has more than one count but fewer than ten. The rearrangement joins TRBV19 to TRBJ2-1, with D perhaps matching TRBD2 (5 bases). The CDR3 runs 14 residues. The V end was cut by 7 bases, the J end by 10 bases, with 20 bases between. The germline gives CDR1 LNHDA, CDR2 SQIVND (reference sequence). The CDR3 is CASTGRTPPGEQFF. CDR3 DNA: TGTGCCAGTACCGGTAGGACTCCGCCCGGAGAGCAGTTCTTC.